The clone carrying this T cell receptor (beta chain) was seen a few times. The entry originates in a study of blood T cell repertoires in COVID-19. Profiled with immunoSEQ multiplex PCR; TCRdb holds only in-frame clones, not every one. The table shows 150,000 or so clones, with around four fifths occurring only once. Germline-derived CDR1 and CDR2 are LGHDT and YNNKEL (reference sequence). Trimming cost V 3 bases and J 8 bases, with 13 bases left between them. The CDR3 spans 13 residues. The clonotype comes from an older man who had been exposed to COVID-19. The material sequenced was PBMCs or T cells enriched from blood (not recorded which). The V gene is TRBV3-1 (or the pseudogene TRBV3-2), the J gene TRBJ1-2; the D is unclear. The CDR3 sequence is CASSQGGVQGYTF. The CDR3 coding sequence is TGTGCCAGCAGCCAGGGCGGGGTTCAAGGCTACACCTTC.